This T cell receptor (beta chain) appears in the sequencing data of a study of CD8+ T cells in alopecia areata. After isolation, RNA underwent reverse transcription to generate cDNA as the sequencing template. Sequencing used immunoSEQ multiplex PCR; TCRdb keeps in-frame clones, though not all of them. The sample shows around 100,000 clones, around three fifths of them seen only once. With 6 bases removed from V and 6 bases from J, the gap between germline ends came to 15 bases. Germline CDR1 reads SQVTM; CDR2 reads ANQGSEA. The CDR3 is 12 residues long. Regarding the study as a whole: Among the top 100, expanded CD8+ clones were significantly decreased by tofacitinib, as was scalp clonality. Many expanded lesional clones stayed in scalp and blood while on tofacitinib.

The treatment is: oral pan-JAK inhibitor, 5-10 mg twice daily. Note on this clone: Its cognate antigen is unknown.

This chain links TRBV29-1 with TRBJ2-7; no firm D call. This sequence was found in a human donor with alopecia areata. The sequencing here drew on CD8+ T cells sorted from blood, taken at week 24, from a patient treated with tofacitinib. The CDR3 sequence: CSVGEGGFEQYF. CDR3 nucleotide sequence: TGCAGCGTCGGAGAAGGTGGGTTCGAGCAGTACTTC.